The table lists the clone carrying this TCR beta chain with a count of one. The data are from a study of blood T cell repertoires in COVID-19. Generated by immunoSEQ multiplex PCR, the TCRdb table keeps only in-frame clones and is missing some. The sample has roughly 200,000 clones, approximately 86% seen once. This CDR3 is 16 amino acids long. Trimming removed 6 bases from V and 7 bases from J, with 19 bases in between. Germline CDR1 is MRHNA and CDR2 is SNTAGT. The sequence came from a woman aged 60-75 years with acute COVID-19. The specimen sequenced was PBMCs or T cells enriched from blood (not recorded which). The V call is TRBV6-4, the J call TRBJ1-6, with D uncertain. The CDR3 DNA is TGTGCCAGCAGCGAGACACCACTCCGAAAGAATTCACCCCTCCACTTT. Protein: CASSETPLRKNSPLHF.